The T cell receptor (beta chain) under discussion was sequenced for a study of T cell responses to AZD1222 COVID-19 vaccine. The table came from immunoSEQ multiplex PCR; TCRdb's copy has only in-frame clones and leaves some out. The sample records some 88,000 clones, 75% to 95% being singletons. This TCR was recovered from an adult who received the AZD1222 COVID-19 vaccine. Sequenced material: peripheral blood, taken 28 days after the second AZD1222 dose.

The CDR3 reads CASSLQSTGPNTEAFF. CDR3 in DNA: TGTGCCAGCAGCCTACAGTCGACAGGGCCGAACACTGAAGCTTTCTTT. The chain has TRBV7-2 and TRBJ1-1, with 7 bases that match TRBD1. This CDR3 region has 16 residues. V lost 5 bases and J lost 1; bases outside the gene matches: 10. Looked up from germline, CDR1 is SGHTA and CDR2 is FQGNSA.